The following is a T cell receptor (beta chain) sequence with its context. Deletions cut 7 bases from V and 8 bases from J, with 17 bases between. The CDR3 is made up of 13 amino acids. In germline, CDR1 is SGHNT, CDR2 YENEEA. The data were obtained in a study of blood T cell repertoires in COVID-19. Study-wide context: Both acute and convalescent COVID-19 samples were obtained from the United States, Italy and Spain.

Cohorts were based on clinical histories the participants reported. Method: immunoSEQ multiplex PCR; TCRdb's copy keeps in-frame clones and lacks some. The table includes 150,000 to 200,000 clones, roughly nine tenths detected once. V usage is TRBV11-3 and J usage is TRBJ1-2, with D maybe TRBD1 (6 bases). The receptor was isolated from a woman between 18 and 29 years old who had recovered from COVID-19. Source material: PBMCs or T cells enriched from blood (not recorded which). The CDR3 nucleotides are TGTGCCAGCACCCCAATGGGGGCATCCGGCTACACCTTC. Residues: CASTPMGASGYTF.